Here is one T cell receptor (beta chain) with its context. This receptor's antigen is unknown. No base quality information exists; no much larger clone differs at one position. The listed sequencing device is Illumina NovaSeq 6000. TCRalpha and TCRbeta cDNA libraries were built by 5'RACE with constant-segment primers, adding sample barcodes and unique molecular identifiers. Trizol reagent was used to extract RNA from every sample. Library amplification was performed in two PCR steps, and a second sample barcode and Illumina TruSeq adapters were introduced in the second step. Libraries were sequenced on an Illumina NovaSeq with 2 x 150 bp paired-end reads. In the original analysis: Demultiplexing of reads and collapsing into UMI-guided consensus sequences were performed with migec v1.2.7. Using mixcr v2.1.11, UMI consensuses were aligned to TRA and TRB V and J templates and then assembled into clonotypes. A clonotype was counted as expanded or contracted only if both edgeR and NoisET called the change significant, with noise models trained on biological replicates. For edgeR calls, the thresholds were a false discovery rate-adjusted p below 0.01 and a log2 fold-change of 1. As an exploratory analysis of dynamics, max-normalized trajectories of the 1000 most abundant clonotypes were examined with PCA combined with hierarchical clustering. The CD4 or CD8 phenotype of responding clones was assigned using the separately sequenced CD4+ and CD8+ repertoires. TCRdb ran its own pipeline on the public reads, namely fastp trimming at Q25 and MiXCR clone calling, and kept in-frame beta chains. Rows matching on CDR3 protein sequence are summarized as one entry with the most common DNA and genes. The V and J calls shown here were made by TCRdb, not taken from the authors' results. Within this sample are 50,000 or so distinct CDR3 sequences, with around a quarter of them counted one time only. Clones ranked in the top ten supply roughly 44% of the sample.

The record originates from a study of T-cell memory formation after mild COVID-19 (dated by TCRdb to the early 2020s). A note on the overall study: TCR sequence clusters from the two donors were found to be largely donor specific. In a couple of donors, T-cell clones that expanded and contracted after mild COVID-19 were tracked by sequencing TCRalpha and TCRbeta repertoires over time. The cohort was made up of two young adult volunteers, one female and one male, who were previously healthy.

The CDR3 runs 18 residues from the cysteine to the phenylalanine. Only the CDR3 DNA is retained, 54 bases long and in frame from the first base. The V and J ends are trimmed by 1 base and 0 bases, leaving 15 bases between them. CDR1 and CDR2 were assigned from the germline V gene (reference sequence) as LNHNV and YYDKDF. Ficoll-Paque density gradient centrifugation was used to isolate PBMCs. Overall results and qualifications from the work: SARS-CoV-2 specificity was not confirmed for the second-wave clones peaking on day 37. Balanced CD4/CD8 phenotypes were observed for clones contracting from day 15 to 85, whereas a bias towards CD4+ was observed for a second wave of clones expanding from day 15 to 37. The detection of some responding clones in pre-infection memory suggests that pre-existing cross-reactive memory T cells joined the SARS-CoV-2 response. The study covered only a couple of mild cases, and larger cohorts including severe cases with pre-infection samples were considered necessary. Contracting CD4+ clones appeared mostly in the CM and EM memory subsets, whereas CD8+ clones were enriched in EMRA.

The sequence derives from a man younger than 30 who had mild COVID-19 (a few samples of this study predate the infection). The sample titles of this study are shuffled in the database, so cell type and time point are left out; the donor was told from shared clones. The sample consisted of PBMCs or a T cell subset sorted from them (not recorded which). The chain links TRBV15 with TRBJ2-2, and the D gene may be TRBD1, 8 bases matching. The DNA sequence follows: TGTGCCACCAGCAGAGTCCACAGGGGGGGACCGAACACCGGGGAGCTGTTTTTT. Translated, this gives CATSRVHRGGPNTGELFF.